This TCR beta chain was recovered during a study of blood T cells in healthy people across ages. Total RNA was isolated from each sample in quantities of at least 6 micrograms. A J-beta primer mix and a sample-barcoded 5' primer were used in a second PCR of roughly 6 to 11 cycles. Through a template-switch adaptor with 12 random nucleotides, each cDNA molecule received a tag. Using its own MiXCR run on the 5' RACE reads, TCRdb lists one record per CDR3 protein. The repertoire holds approximately 1.5 million distinct CDR3 sequences, with 35% to 45% as singletons. The germline V gene has CDR1 SGHTA and CDR2 FQGNSA. The length of the CDR3 is 13 residues. This clonotype was counted many times. Compared with germline, one end of the junction differs, possibly owing to a read error.

The TCR originated in a woman between 18 and 29 years old in good health. The chain is built from TRBV7-2 and TRBJ2-5; D is undetermined. Specimen: blood. DNA for the CDR3: TGCGCCAGCAGCTTGTCTTGGCAAGAGACCCAGTACTTC. Translating it yields CASSLSWQETQYF.